The sequence of this T cell receptor (beta chain) was determined in a study of PD-L1 blockade in urothelial cancer. On the study more broadly: About 90% of the 29 patients were men who had bladder-origin urothelial cancer. T cells numbered a median of around 150,000 in the blood samples. Blood underwent analysis 3 weeks (second dose) and 6 weeks after treatment began.

Repertoires were generated with immunoSEQ multiplex PCR, while TCRdb's copy carries only in-frame clones and drops some. The table records roughly 50,000 clones, 70% to 80% of them present only once. This CDR3 contains 19 residues. The V segment lost 5 bases and the J segment 0 bases; nucleotides outside the gene matches: 14. The V gene's germline CDR1 is WNHNN and CDR2 SYGVQD (reference sequence). The clonotype comes from a man aged 65 to 85 with urothelial cancer. The chain uses TRBV10-1 and TRBJ1-4, with 8 bases lining up with TRBD1. This specimen consisted of PBMCs, obtained around atezolizumab (anti-PD-L1) treatment. The CDR3 reads CASSPPDRAPTATNEKLFF. The DNA of the CDR3 is TGCGCCAGCAGTCCCCCGGACAGGGCACCTACCGCAACTAATGAAAAACTGTTTTTT.